Below, 16 T cell receptor beta chains from the same sample are listed, as sequenced in a study of T cells in women clearing cervical HPV infection. TCRdb's copy holds only in-frame clones and misses some; the assay was immunoSEQ multiplex PCR. In all, the sample yields 28,000 or so clones. The specimen sequenced was blood buffy coat. Every receptor here comes from a woman aged 18-69 years with a cervical HPV16 infection that either progressed to CIN3+ or cleared (not recorded which).

Regarding this clone: The read ends 3 residues before the CDR3 terminus; that terminus is restored from the germline J gene. This chain links TRBV20-1 with TRBJ2-3; D might be TRBD2 (5 bases). Germline CDR1 is DFQATT and CDR2 is SNEGSKA (reference sequence). The ends were cut back, 3 bases at V and 2 bases at J, with 12 bases in the middle. CDR3 length: 14 amino acids. This CDR3 is CSASKLADTDTQYF. CDR3 DNA, as far as it was read: TGCAGTGCTAGTAAGCTAGCTGACACAGATACG.

To note about this clone: The read terminates 3 residues ahead of where the CDR3 ends, so the germline J gene completes it. The rearrangement joins TRBV7-9 to TRBJ1-2, with a possible D match to TRBD1 (5 bases). This CDR3 is built from 13 residues. Germline values: CDR1 SEHNR, CDR2 FQNEAQ (reference sequence). The CDR3 here is CASSLSTGWGYTF. The sequenced part of the CDR3 DNA is TGTGCCAGCAGCTTAAGTACAGGTTGGGGC.

Note on this clone: The read stops 3 residues short of the end of the CDR3; the missing end is completed from the germline J gene. This rearrangement joins TRBV2 to TRBJ1-5, with 10 bases identical to TRBD1. The CDR3 has 14 residues. Per germline, CDR1 SNHLY and CDR2 FYNNEI. The ends lost 4 bases at V and 5 bases at J; junction bases unmatched: 2. The CDR3: CASSGGQGDQPQHF. CDR3 DNA (partial): TGTGCCAGCAGTGGCGGACAGGGGGATCAGCCC.

Points on this clone: The read terminates 3 residues ahead of where the CDR3 ends, so the germline J gene completes it. The chain combines TRBV6-2 or TRBV6-3 with TRBJ1-4; TRBD1 matches 7 bases. Germline trimming cut 4 bases from V and 7 bases from J; bases unmatched to any gene: 3. This CDR3 is built from 13 residues. Per the germline V gene, CDR1 is MNHEY and CDR2 is SVGEGT. CDR3 DNA, as far as it was read: TGTGCCAGCAGTTCGACAGGGAGTGAAAAA. This gives the protein CASSSTGSEK. The complete CDR3 sequence is CASSSTGSEKLFF.

A word on this clone: The read finishes 3 residues shy of the CDR3 end, and the germline J gene is used to complete it. The genes are TRBV29-1 and TRBJ2-2, with TRBD1 matching 8 bases. Germline V gene lookup returns CDR1 SQVTM and CDR2 ANQGSEA. This CDR3 has 14 amino acids. The CDR3 loop reads CSVKDRDRNSPLFF. The sequenced part of the CDR3 DNA is TGCAGCGTCAAGGACAGGGACCGGAATTCACCG.

Regarding this clone: The CDR3 is cut off 3 residues early in the read; its end comes from the germline J gene. The chain employs TRBV18 and TRBJ2-2, with D unresolved. This CDR3 has 17 residues. Germline V gives CDR1 KGHSH, CDR2 LQKENI. CDR3 bases read: TGTGCCAGCTCACCGGGTGCTGATTCTTCAACTAATGAAAAG. Amino acid sequence: CASSPGADSSTNEK. The CDR3, in full, reads CASSPGADSSTNEKLFF.

Here the CDR3 reads CASSTSGATGNEQFF. The sequenced part of the CDR3 DNA is TGTGCCAGCTCAACTAGCGGGGCGACCGGCAATGAG. This chain joins TRBV18 and TRBJ2-1; 10 nucleotides agree with TRBD2. The observed sequence ends 3 residues before the CDR3 terminus, with the missing tail filled in from the germline J gene. The J segment lost 6 bases and the V segment lost 5 bases, leaving 7 bases of the junction unmatched. CDR3 size: 15 residues. Per the germline V gene, CDR1 is KGHSH and CDR2 is LQKENI.

Its frequency marks this clone as medium-sized. The read halts 3 residues ahead of the CDR3 end, with the missing end drawn from the germline J gene. The chain combines TRBV14 with TRBJ2-4; perhaps TRBD1 as D (5 bases). Germline loops: CDR1 SGHDN, CDR2 FVKESK. V lost 6 bases and J 0 bases, leaving 18 bases between the germline ends. CDR3 length equals 17 residues. The CDR3 DNA, read in part, is TGTGCCAGCAGTGCCACTTCCGGACACCTAGCCAAAAACATT. Amino acid sequence: CASSATSGHLAKNI. The full-length CDR3 reads as CASSATSGHLAKNIQYF.

Of note for this clone: The CDR3 is cut off 3 residues early in the read; its end comes from the germline J gene. This chain connects TRBV15 to TRBJ1-3; tentatively, D is TRBD1 (5 bases). The CDR3 totals 12 residues. Trimming removed 8 bases at V and 4 bases at J, with 9 bases between. In germline, CDR1 is LNHNV, CDR2 YYDKDF (reference sequence). Incomplete CDR3 DNA: TGTGCCACCGGGGGGAACGGAAACACC. Protein: CATGGNGNT. In full, the CDR3 is CATGGNGNTIYF.

In regard to this clone: The read finishes 3 residues shy of the CDR3 end, and the germline J gene is used to complete it. The chain couples TRBV19 to TRBJ1-4, with 7 bases aligning to TRBD1. V lost 6 bases, J lost 2 bases, and 6 bases stayed unmatched. CDR3 length: 15 amino acids. Per germline, CDR1 LNHDA and CDR2 SQIVND (reference sequence). CDR3 sequence reads: CASSQIGGTNEKLFF. CDR3 DNA, as far as it was read: TGTGCCAGTAGCCAGATAGGGGGCACTAATGAAAAA.

Comment on this clone: The CDR3 end lies 3 residues beyond the end of the read and is filled in from the germline J gene. The chain is built from TRBV5-1 and TRBJ2-5; tentative D call: TRBD1 (6 bases). V shed 2 bases and J shed 5 bases, with 10 bases lying between them. Germline assignment: CDR1 SGHRS and CDR2 YFSETQ. CDR3 size: 13 residues. Incomplete CDR3 DNA: TGCGCCAGCAGCTTCAGGGGTTCGGAGACC. Amino acids: CASSFRGSET. The complete CDR3 sequence is CASSFRGSETQYF.

About this clone: The read gets to within 3 residues of the CDR3 end, and the germline J gene fills in the rest. The genes are TRBV7-2 and TRBJ2-2; possible D gene TRBD1, 5 bases. Per the germline V gene, CDR1 is SGHTA and CDR2 is FQGNSA. The CDR3 runs 12 residues. The part of the CDR3 DNA that was read is TGTGCCAGCAGCAGACAGAGTTCACCG. It yields the protein CASSRQSSP. From start to end, the CDR3 is CASSRQSSPLFF.

In the case of this clone: The read ends 3 residues shy of where the CDR3 ends; the end is completed using the germline J gene. This rearrangement joins TRBV20-1 to TRBJ1-6; D call uncertain. Per the germline V gene, CDR1 is DFQATT and CDR2 is SNEGSKA (reference sequence). Trimming removed 1 base from V and 3 bases from J, with 4 bases in between. The CDR3 runs 13 residues. CDR3 in amino acids: CSARGSYNSPLHF. The part of the CDR3 DNA that was read is TGCAGTGCTAGAGGCAGCTATAATTCACCC.

Details on this clone: The read falls 3 residues short of the CDR3 end, and the missing part is taken from the germline J gene. The chain joins TRBV14 to TRBJ1-5; 8 bases are shared with TRBD1. The J segment lost 1 base and the V segment lost 2 bases, leaving 16 bases of the junction unmatched. The CDR3 has 20 residues. The germline V gene encodes CDR1 SGHDN and CDR2 FVKESK. The sequenced part of the CDR3 DNA is TGTGCCAGCAGCCAAAATCCTGGTGACAGGGGAGAGGGGAGCAATCAGCCC. It translates to CASSQNPGDRGEGSNQP. The CDR3 in full is CASSQNPGDRGEGSNQPQHF.

Comment on this clone: Read coverage stops 3 residues before the CDR3 terminus; the germline J gene supplies the remainder. The V and J genes are TRBV28 and TRBJ2-7; 12 nucleotides match TRBD2. The CDR3 extends over 14 amino acids. V trimming: 7 bases; J trimming: 5 bases; junction bases outside the gene matches: 6. From germline, CDR1 is MDHEN and CDR2 SYDVKM. The CDR3 reads CASKGRLAGDEQYF. Partial CDR3 DNA: TGTGCCAGCAAAGGTCGACTAGCGGGAGACGAG.

Details on this clone: The CDR3 end is not reached by the read, which stops 3 residues before it; the germline J gene fills it in. This sample includes further DNA sequences coding for the same CDR3. The chain links TRBV19 to TRBJ1-2, with TRBD1 matching over 7 bases. Per germline, CDR1 LNHDA and CDR2 SQIVND (reference sequence). The CDR3 consists of 15 residues. The sequenced CDR3 bases are TGTGCCAGTAGTCGGCTTGGACAGGTCGTGCGAGGC. Amino acid sequence: CASSRLGQVVRG. The full CDR3 protein is CASSRLGQVVRGYTF.